The clone carrying this T cell receptor beta chain turned up a few times. Enrolled patients, whose metastatic non-small-cell lung cancer was chemo-refractory, received focal radiation plus CTLA-4 blockade with ipilimumab. CDR3 length: 15 amino acids. Here immunoSEQ multiplex PCR was the method, and the copy in TCRdb shows in-frame clones only, minus some. The sample holds about 120,000 clones; 65% to 85% are singletons and the top ten take approximately 5.5%. The data were obtained in a study of radiotherapy plus CTLA-4 blockade in lung cancer. The TCR was taken from a human donor with non-small cell lung cancer who had a partial response to radiotherapy plus ipilimumab. The sequencing here drew on peripheral blood, taken from a patient treated with radiotherapy plus ipilimumab. The V and J genes are TRBV21-1 and TRBJ2-7; TRBD1, the table's D call, was not compared with the DNA. TRBV21-1 is a pseudogene segment. In nucleotides, the CDR3 is TGTGCCAGCAGCAACACCACAGGGGGAAGTTACGAGCAGTACTTC. Protein sequence: CASSNTTGGSYEQYF.